These 16 T cell receptor beta chains were all obtained from the same sample, sequenced in a study of cytomegalovirus exposure and HLA in healthy donors. The PCR made use of 60 Vbeta and 13 Jbeta primers. Libraries were prepared by immunoSEQ multiplex PCR; TCRdb keeps only in-frame clonotypes and omits some of them. The sample lists roughly 110,000 clones; 74% were seen once. Source material: PBMCs. Receptors originate from a man aged 25 to 40 in good health and CMV-seropositive.

The V gene is TRBV4-1, the J gene TRBJ1-2; TRBD1 aligns across 9 bases. Trimming took 0 bases from V and 4 from J; bases not matched to a gene: 6. The germline V gene has CDR1 MGHRA and CDR2 YSYEKL. This CDR3 contains 16 residues. As DNA, the CDR3 is TGCGCCAGCAGCCAAGAACAGGGGGCGCCGAGCTATGGCTACACCTTC. It is translated as CASSQEQGAPSYGYTF.

The CDR3 DNA is TGTGCCAGCAGCTCTGTCCTGACTGATAGCTCCTACGAGCAGTACTTC. It specifies CASSSVLTDSSYEQYF. The chain has TRBV5-6 and TRBJ2-7; D gene ambiguous. V was pared by 3 bases and J by 0 bases, with 16 bases between. Germline V gene data show CDR1 as SGHDT and CDR2 as YYEEEE. This CDR3 comprises 16 residues.

This clone has a single count. V and J are TRBV6-5 and TRBJ2-3, with D possibly TRBD2 on 5 matching bases. This CDR3 has 12 amino acids. The V end lost 4 bases, the J end lost 5 bases, and 7 bases lay between the germline ends. The V gene's germline CDR1 is MNHEY and CDR2 SVGAGI. CDR3 amino acids: CASSSGVDTQYF. For the CDR3, the DNA is TGTGCCAGCAGTTCCGGGGTAGATACGCAGTATTTT.

The chain uses TRBV18 and TRBJ2-1; D possibly corresponds to TRBD1 (5 bases). V was trimmed by 1 base and J by 7 bases, leaving 11 bases between them. Germline V gene lookup returns CDR1 KGHSH and CDR2 LQKENI. The length of the CDR3 is 14 residues. The CDR3 DNA sequence: TGTGCCAGCTCACCACGGGGCAGTCCGAATGAGCAGTTCTTC. It yields the protein CASSPRGSPNEQFF.

This sequence joins TRBV6-5 and TRBJ1-1, with D possibly being TRBD1 (6 bases). Germline CDR1 MNHEY, CDR2 SVGAGI. The CDR3 length is 16 residues. V shed 1 base and J shed 4 bases, with 16 bases lying between them. CDR3 sequence: CASSYCGQGRCTEAFF. The CDR3 DNA follows: TGTGCCAGCAGTTACTGTGGGCAGGGGCGATGCACTGAAGCTTTCTTT.

V usage is TRBV5-4 and J usage is TRBJ2-3; 11 bases align to TRBD2. The CDR3 sequence is 18 residues long. CDR1 and CDR2 (germline): SGHNT, YYREEE (reference sequence). V lost 4 bases and J lost 2; bases outside the gene matches: 12. CDR3 nucleotides: TGTGCCAGCAGCAGATCGACACTAGCGGGGGACCACACAGATACGCAGTATTTT. This sequence encodes CASSRSTLAGDHTDTQYF.

V gene TRBV15 combines with J gene TRBJ2-3, with TRBD1 matching over 9 bases. This CDR3 has 16 amino acids. The ends lost 3 bases at V and 5 bases at J; junction bases unmatched: 9. Germline lookup yields CDR1 LNHNV and CDR2 YYDKDF (reference sequence). In nucleotides, the CDR3 is TGTGCCACCAGCAGTGGGACAGGGTATAGAGGAGATACGCAGTATTTT. Translating it yields CATSSGTGYRGDTQYF.

The gene calls are TRBV27 and TRBJ1-5; unclear D gene. V lost 7 bases, J lost 4 bases, and 5 bases lay in between. The CDR3 extends over 11 amino acids. The V gene's germline CDR1 is MNHEY and CDR2 SMNVEV (reference sequence). The CDR3 sequence is CASTRNQPQHF. CDR3 DNA: TGTGCCAGCACGCGGAATCAGCCCCAGCATTTT.

This clone was counted between two and nine times. CDR3 sequence reads: CASSPDNYNQPQHF. CDR3 nucleotides: TGTGCCAGCAGTCCGGACAATTACAATCAGCCCCAGCATTTT. The J gene is TRBJ1-5, the V gene TRBV27; TRBD1 is a possible D gene (5 bases). The CDR3 loop spans 14 amino acids. The germline V and J ends were trimmed by 5 bases and 3 bases, with 11 bases remaining between them. The germline V gene encodes CDR1 MNHEY and CDR2 SMNVEV (reference sequence).

The rearrangement joins TRBV30 to TRBJ1-2, with D possibly TRBD1 on 5 matching bases. The CDR3 consists of 15 residues. Germline V lookup: CDR1 GTSNPN, CDR2 SVGIG (reference sequence). Trimming cost V 0 bases and J 4 bases, with 15 bases left between them. CDR3 loop: CAWSVVGGDPYGYTF. The DNA for the CDR3 is TGTGCCTGGAGTGTAGTTGGAGGGGACCCCTATGGCTACACCTTC.

The V and J genes are TRBV5-1 and TRBJ2-5; TRBD2 matches 15 bases. CDR1 and CDR2 from the germline V gene are SGHRS and YFSETQ. V lost 4 bases and J lost 5; bases outside the gene matches: 0. This CDR3 contains 14 residues. As DNA, the CDR3 is TGCGCCAGCAGCGGGACTAGCGGGGGGGAGACCCAGTACTTC. Amino acids: CASSGTSGGETQYF.

The chain uses TRBV12-5 and TRBJ1-3, with no clear D. CDR3 length: 15 residues. Per germline, CDR1 LGHNT and CDR2 FRNRAP. The germline V and J ends were trimmed by 0 bases and 2 bases, with 8 bases remaining between them. The CDR3 is CASGLVLRPGNTIYF. The DNA for the CDR3 is TGTGCTAGTGGTTTGGTACTTCGCCCTGGAAACACCATATATTTT. Full variable domain (rest looked up from reference TRBV12-5 and TRBJ1-3): DARVTQTPRHKVTEMGQEVTMRCQPILGHNTVFWYRQTMMQGLELLAYFRNRAPLDDSGMPKDRFSAEMPDATLATLKIQPSEPRDSAVYFCASGLVLRPGNTIYFGEGSWLTVV.

The chain recombines TRBV29-1 with TRBJ2-7; 8 bases are shared with TRBD2. V was pared by 6 bases and J by 4 bases, with 5 bases of the junction left unmatched. Germline CDR1 is SQVTM and CDR2 is ANQGSEA. The CDR3 extends over 12 amino acids. CDR3 region: CSVRGEGYEQYF. The CDR3 nucleotides are TGCAGCGTGCGGGGGGAAGGGTACGAGCAGTACTTC.

The V and J genes are TRBV30 and TRBJ1-3, with a tentative D call TRBD1 (5 bases). Per the germline V gene, CDR1 is GTSNPN and CDR2 is SVGIG (reference sequence). This CDR3 has 16 amino acids. Between the trimmed V and J ends, which lost 0 bases and 0 bases, there was a span of 12 bases. The CDR3 DNA is TGTGCCTGGAGTGTACCGAGACAGAGCTCTGGAAACACCATATATTTT. Translating it yields CAWSVPRQSSGNTIYF.

V and J are TRBV28 and TRBJ2-3; 11 bases line up with TRBD2. Trimming cost V 5 bases and J 4 bases; bases outside gene matches: 2. Per germline, CDR1 MDHEN and CDR2 SYDVKM. CDR3 length: 14 residues. CDR3 loop: CASSPGLAADTQYF. CDR3 DNA sequence: TGTGCCAGCAGTCCGGGACTAGCGGCAGATACGCAGTATTTT.

The V and J genes are TRBV4-3 and TRBJ1-4; D perhaps matches TRBD1 (5 bases). The V and J ends lost 0 bases and 4 bases respectively, with 18 bases between them. The CDR3 totals 18 residues. Germline V gene lookup returns CDR1 LGHNA and CDR2 YSLEER. The CDR3 loop is CASSQDPDETVLNEKLFF. The CDR3 nucleotides are TGCGCCAGCAGCCAAGACCCCGATGAGACAGTTCTTAATGAAAAACTGTTTTTT.